This section outlines one T cell receptor (beta chain) sequence together with its context. The antigen remains undetermined. Via 5' RACE with UMI labels, TRB cDNA libraries were prepared. After re-calling the 5' RACE reads, TCRdb lists one entry per CDR3 protein, DNA absent. The table lists some 48,000 distinct CDR3 sequences. CDR3 length: 17 amino acids. Germline assignment: CDR1 ENHRY and CDR2 SYGVKD. Cells that were CD45RO-CCR7+CD27+CD95- constituted naive CD8+ T cells. The data stem from a study of CXCR3-negative and CXCR3-positive naive CD8 T cells. Overall study results and limits: A higher hydrophobicity marked the TRB CDR3s of CXCR3-positive naive cells versus CXCR3-negative naive cells. Memory CD8+ T cell repertoires were far less diverse than both naive subsets. Researchers reported similar TRBV-TRBJ usage in naive CXCR3-negative and CXCR3-positive cells, though memory differed.

The sequence came from a human donor in good health. Some clones in this sample may be carry-over from other donors' samples. The source material was naive CXCR3- CD8+ T cells from blood. The subset was: CD45RO-CCR7+CD27+CD95- naive CD8+ T cells lacking CXCR3 (TNR3-). The genes are TRBV10-3 and TRBJ1-4; with no DNA, the TCRdb D assignment of TRBD1 cannot be verified. CDR3 amino acids: CAISESLGTTTNEKLFF.